This entry features one T cell receptor beta chain sequence. Its antigen is currently unknown. The entry originates in a study of CD8 T cell repertoires and HIV-1 epitope variants. TCR beta CDR3 was sequenced at survey depth on immunoSEQ. Using immunoSEQ multiplex PCR, the repertoire was profiled, and TCRdb retains in-frame clones only, with some absent. The sample has thousands of clones; around three fifths are singletons. The CDR3 contains 15 residues. V lost 4 bases to trimming and J lost 0 bases, with 10 bases between them. Looked up from germline, CDR1 is LNHDA and CDR2 is SQIVND (reference sequence).

The source material was cultured CD8+ T cells derived from PBMCs. This clonotype originated in a male donor with HIV. V is TRBV19 and J is TRBJ2-1; tentative D call: TRBD2 (6 bases). The CDR3 spells CASSSWRDSYNEQFF. DNA of the CDR3: TGTGCCAGTAGTAGCTGGCGGGACTCCTACAATGAGCAGTTCTTC.